A single TCR beta chain is shown here with its context. Its antigen is still unknown. A second PCR, run for about 6 to 12 cycles, used a sample-barcoded 5' primer plus a J-beta primer mix. The template-switch adaptor, which had 12 random nucleotides, put a tag on each cDNA molecule. TCRdb reanalysed the 5' RACE reads using MiXCR and keeps one entry per CDR3 protein. The data show 1.5 million to 1.9 million distinct CDR3 sequences, approximately 43% seen once. The source of the sample is a study of blood T cells in healthy people across ages. Whole-study results and caveats: Researchers judged that diversity estimates from one million T cells fell short of true values.

The CDR3 runs to 12 residues. Unmatched junction bases numbered 2, after V lost 8 bases and J lost 4 bases. The origin of this receptor is a woman aged 18-35 years in good health. This chain joins TRBV12-3 or TRBV12-4 and TRBJ1-2; 9 bases align to TRBD1. The sample was blood. DNA of the CDR3: TGTGCCAGCTGGGACAGGGTCTATGGCTACACCTTC. Translation gives CASWDRVYGYTF.